Included here is one T cell receptor beta chain sequence, with context. The antigen remains unidentified. This CDR3 has 15 amino acids. The germline gives CDR1 SEHNR, CDR2 FQNEAQ (reference sequence). V was pared by 8 bases and J by 4 bases, with 12 bases of the junction left unmatched. The sample comes from a study of T cell responses to AZD1222 COVID-19 vaccine. Overall study findings and caveats: There were repertoire samples only from the period after the peak T cell response. Dominant CD4 TCR responses targeted spike regions 160-218 and 743-854. Two AZD1222 doses significantly raised spike-specific TCR breadth and depth over controls. At baseline, seropositivity was found in only 5 to 7 AZD1222 recipients.

This table comes from immunoSEQ multiplex PCR, and its TCRdb copy is limited to in-frame clones, with some not included. The table lists around 130,000 clones, about 85% of them singletons. The sequences come from peripheral blood, collected 28 days after the second AZD1222 dose. The rearrangement uses TRBV7-9 and TRBJ1-1, with 8 bases matching TRBD1. This TCR was sampled from an adult who received the AZD1222 COVID-19 vaccine. The CDR3 DNA follows: TGTGCCAGCTCTTCTACCGACAGGGGTAGCACTGAAGCTTTCTTT. Residues: CASSSTDRGSTEAFF.